This record looks at one TCR beta chain sequence and its context. Trimming took 3 bases from V and 11 from J, leaving 13 bases between them. CDR1 is MDHEN and CDR2 is SYDVKM in the germline V gene. The CDR3 has 13 residues. Participants were aged about 18 to 95 years, lived in roughly 25 US areas, and enrolled virtually. Here immunoSEQ multiplex PCR was the method, and the copy in TCRdb shows in-frame clones only, minus some. The sample shows about 400,000 clones, over 75% of them seen only once. This entry belongs to a study of blood T cell repertoires in COVID-19. V usage is TRBV28 and J usage is TRBJ1-4, with a weak D call TRBD1 (5 bases). The TCR sequence derives from a woman aged 40-49 years with acute COVID-19. The material sequenced was PBMCs or T cells enriched from blood (not recorded which). The CDR3: CASSLAGPGKLFF. The CDR3 DNA reads as TGTGCCAGCAGTTTGGCAGGGCCGGGTAAACTGTTTTTT.